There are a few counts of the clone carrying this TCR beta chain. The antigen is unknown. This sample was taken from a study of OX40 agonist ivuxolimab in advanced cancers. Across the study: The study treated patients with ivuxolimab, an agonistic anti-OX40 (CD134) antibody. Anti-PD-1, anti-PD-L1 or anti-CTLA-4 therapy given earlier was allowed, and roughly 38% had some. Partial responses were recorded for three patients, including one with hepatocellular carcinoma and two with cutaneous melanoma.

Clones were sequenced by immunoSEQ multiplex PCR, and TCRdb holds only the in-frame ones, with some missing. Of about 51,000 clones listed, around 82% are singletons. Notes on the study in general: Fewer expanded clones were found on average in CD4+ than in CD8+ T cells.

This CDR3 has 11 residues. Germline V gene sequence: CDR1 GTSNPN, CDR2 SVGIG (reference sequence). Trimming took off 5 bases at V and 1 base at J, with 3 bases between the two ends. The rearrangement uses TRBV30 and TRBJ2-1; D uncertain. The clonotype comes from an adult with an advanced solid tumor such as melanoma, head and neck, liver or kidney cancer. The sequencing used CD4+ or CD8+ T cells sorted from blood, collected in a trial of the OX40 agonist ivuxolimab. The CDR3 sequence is CAWRSYNEQFF. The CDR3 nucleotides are TGTGCCTGGCGTTCCTACAATGAGCAGTTCTTC. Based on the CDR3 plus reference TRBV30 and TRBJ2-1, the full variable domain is SQTIHQWPATLVQPVGSPLSLECTVEGTSNPNLYWYRQAAGRGLQLLFYSVGIGQISSEVPQNLSASRPQDRQFILSSKKLLLSDSGFYLCAWRSYNEQFFGPGTRLTVL.